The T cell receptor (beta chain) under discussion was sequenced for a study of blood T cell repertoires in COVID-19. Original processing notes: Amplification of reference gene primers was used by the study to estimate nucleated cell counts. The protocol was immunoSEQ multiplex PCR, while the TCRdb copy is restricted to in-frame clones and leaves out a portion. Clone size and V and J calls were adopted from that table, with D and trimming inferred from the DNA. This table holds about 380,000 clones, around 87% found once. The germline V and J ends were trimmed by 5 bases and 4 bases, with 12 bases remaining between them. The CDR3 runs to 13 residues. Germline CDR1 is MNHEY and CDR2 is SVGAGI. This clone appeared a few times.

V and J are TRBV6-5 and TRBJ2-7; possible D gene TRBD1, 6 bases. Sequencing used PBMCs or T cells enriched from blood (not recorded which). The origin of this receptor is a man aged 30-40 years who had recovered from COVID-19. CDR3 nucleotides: TGTGCCAGCAGTACCCTGGACAGTTACGAGCAGTACTTC. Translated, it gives CASSTLDSYEQYF.